This T cell receptor (beta chain) was identified in a study of CD8 T cells in Susac syndrome. The count of this clonotype is one. Random hexamers were used to reverse transcribe roughly 0.45 to 1 ug of RNA. TCRdb fed the immunoSEQ multiplex PCR reads into MiXCR, producing one record per CDR3 protein. The sample comprises 150,000 to 200,000 distinct CDR3 sequences, 94% of which are singletons, and over 0.09% rests with the top ten. The sequencing sample was made of CD4+ T cells from PBMCs. The TCR was taken from a human donor with multiple sclerosis.

In DNA form, the CDR3 reads TGTGCCACCAGTGGGGACCGGGCCTACACCGGGGAGCTGTTTTTT. Protein sequence: CATSGDRAYTGELFF. The chain joins TRBV24-1 to TRBJ2-2; D possibly matches TRBD1 or TRBD2 (5 bases each). Germline V gene sequence: CDR1 KGHDR, CDR2 SFDVKD. This CDR3 contains 15 residues. V dropped 5 bases and J dropped 3 bases, with 12 bases sitting between them.